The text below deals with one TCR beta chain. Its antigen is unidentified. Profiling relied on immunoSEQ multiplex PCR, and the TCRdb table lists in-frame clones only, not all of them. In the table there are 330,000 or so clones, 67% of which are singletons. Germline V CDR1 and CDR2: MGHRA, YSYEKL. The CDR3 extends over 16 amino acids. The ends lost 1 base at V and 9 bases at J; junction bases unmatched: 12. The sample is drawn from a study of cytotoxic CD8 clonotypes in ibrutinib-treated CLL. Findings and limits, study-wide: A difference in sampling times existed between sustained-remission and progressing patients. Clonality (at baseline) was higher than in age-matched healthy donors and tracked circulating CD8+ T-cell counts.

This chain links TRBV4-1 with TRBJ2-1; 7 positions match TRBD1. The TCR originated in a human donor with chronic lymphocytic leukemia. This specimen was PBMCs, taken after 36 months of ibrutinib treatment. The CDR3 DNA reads TGCGCCAGCAGCCAAGTTAGGGACAGAGTTATCGGTGAGCAGTTCTTC. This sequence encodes CASSQVRDRVIGEQFF.